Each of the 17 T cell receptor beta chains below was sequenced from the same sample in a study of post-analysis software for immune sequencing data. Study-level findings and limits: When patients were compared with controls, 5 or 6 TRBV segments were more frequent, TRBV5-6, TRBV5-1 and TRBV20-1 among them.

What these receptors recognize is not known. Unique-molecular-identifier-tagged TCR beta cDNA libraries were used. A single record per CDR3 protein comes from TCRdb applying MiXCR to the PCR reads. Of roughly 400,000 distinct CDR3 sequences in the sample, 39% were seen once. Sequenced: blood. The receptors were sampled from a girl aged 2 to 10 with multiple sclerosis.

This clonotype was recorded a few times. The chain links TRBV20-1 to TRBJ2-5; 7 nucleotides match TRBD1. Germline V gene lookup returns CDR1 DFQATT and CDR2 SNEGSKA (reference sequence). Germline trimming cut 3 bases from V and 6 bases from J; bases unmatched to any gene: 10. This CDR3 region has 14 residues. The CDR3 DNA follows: TGCAGTGCTAGGCTACGACAGGGAAGGAAGACCCAGTACTTC. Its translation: CSARLRQGRKTQYF.

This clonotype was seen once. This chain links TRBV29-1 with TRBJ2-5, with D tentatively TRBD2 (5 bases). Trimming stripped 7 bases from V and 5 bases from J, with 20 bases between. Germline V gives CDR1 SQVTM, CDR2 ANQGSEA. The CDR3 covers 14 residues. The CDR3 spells CSGTQDSKAETQYF. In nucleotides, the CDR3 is TGCAGCGGAACCCAGGACTCCAAGGCGGAGACCCAGTACTTC.

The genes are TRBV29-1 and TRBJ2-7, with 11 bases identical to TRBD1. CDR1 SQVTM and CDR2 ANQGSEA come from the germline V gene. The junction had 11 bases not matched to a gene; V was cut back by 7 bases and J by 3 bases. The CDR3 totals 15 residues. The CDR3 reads CSADRRDRGSYEQYF. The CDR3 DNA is TGCAGCGCCGACCGTAGGGACAGGGGGAGCTACGAGCAGTACTTC.

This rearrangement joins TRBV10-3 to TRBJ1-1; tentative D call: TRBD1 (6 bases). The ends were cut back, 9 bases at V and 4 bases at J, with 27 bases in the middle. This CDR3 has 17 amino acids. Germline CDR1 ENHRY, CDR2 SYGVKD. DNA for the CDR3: TGTGCCATTAGGGACCGGGACAAGTTAGTTTTCGGCACTGAAGCTTTCTTT. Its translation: CAIRDRDKLVFGTEAFF.

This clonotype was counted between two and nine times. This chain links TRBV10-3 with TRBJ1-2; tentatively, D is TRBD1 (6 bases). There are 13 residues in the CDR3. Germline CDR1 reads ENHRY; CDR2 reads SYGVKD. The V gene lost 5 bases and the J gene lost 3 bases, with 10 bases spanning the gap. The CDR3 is CAISQQGDYGYTF. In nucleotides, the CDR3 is TGTGCCATCAGTCAACAGGGAGACTATGGCTACACCTTC.

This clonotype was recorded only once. The CDR3 DNA follows: TGTGCCAGCAGCTTAGATCCCGGTCCATACTACGAGCAGTACTTC. Amino acids: CASSLDPGPYYEQYF. This chain links TRBV7-2 with TRBJ2-4; D unresolved. The J call is in doubt because the DNA end fits TRBJ2-7 better. The CDR3 length is 15 residues. CDR1 and CDR2 from the germline V gene are SGHTA and FQGNSA.

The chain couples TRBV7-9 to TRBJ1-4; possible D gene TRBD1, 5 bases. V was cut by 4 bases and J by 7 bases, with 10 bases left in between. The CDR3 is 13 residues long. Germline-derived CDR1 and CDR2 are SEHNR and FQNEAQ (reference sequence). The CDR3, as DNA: TGTGCCAGCAGCTCCTGGGACGGTGAAAAACTGTTTTTT. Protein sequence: CASSSWDGEKLFF.

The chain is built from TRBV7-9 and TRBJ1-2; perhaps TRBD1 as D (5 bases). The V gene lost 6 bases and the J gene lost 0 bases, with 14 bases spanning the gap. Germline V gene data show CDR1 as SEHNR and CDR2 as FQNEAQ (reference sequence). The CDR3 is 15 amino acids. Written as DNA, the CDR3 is TGTGCCAGCAGATCGGGGGGTTCAGCTAACTATGGCTACACCTTC. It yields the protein CASRSGGSANYGYTF.

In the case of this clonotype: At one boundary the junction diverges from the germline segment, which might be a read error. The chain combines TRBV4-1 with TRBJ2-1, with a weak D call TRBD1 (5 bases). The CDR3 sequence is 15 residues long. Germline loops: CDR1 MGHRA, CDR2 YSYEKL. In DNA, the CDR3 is TGCGCCAGCAGCCCACAGGTCGGGTCCTACAATGGGCAGTTCTTC. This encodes CASSPQVGSYNGQFF.

In DNA form, the CDR3 reads TGCAGTGTCGGGACTAACGGAAACACCATATATTTT. Translating it yields CSVGTNGNTIYF. The chain combines TRBV20-1 with TRBJ1-3; D may be TRBD1 (5 bases). The germline V gene has CDR1 DFQATT and CDR2 SNEGSKA (reference sequence). This CDR3 is 12 amino acids long. The V gene lost 7 bases and the J gene lost 4 bases, with 11 bases spanning the gap.

The CDR3: CASSFLNGAYNEQFF. For the CDR3, the DNA is TGTGCCAGCAGTTTCCTCAACGGGGCTTACAATGAGCAGTTCTTC. The rearrangement links TRBV6-2 or TRBV6-3 to TRBJ2-1; D possibly uses TRBD1 or TRBD2 (5 bases each). V lost 4 bases to trimming and J lost 4 bases, with 14 bases between them. This CDR3 spans 15 amino acids. Germline loops: CDR1 MNHEY, CDR2 SVGEGT.

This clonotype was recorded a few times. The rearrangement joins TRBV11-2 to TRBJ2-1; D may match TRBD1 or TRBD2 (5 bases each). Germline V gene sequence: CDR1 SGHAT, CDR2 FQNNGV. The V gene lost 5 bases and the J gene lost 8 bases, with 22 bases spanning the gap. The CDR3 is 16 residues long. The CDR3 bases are TGTGCCAGCAGCCCCGAATGGGAGAAGGGGTATTATGAGCAGTTCTTC. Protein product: CASSPEWEKGYYEQFF.

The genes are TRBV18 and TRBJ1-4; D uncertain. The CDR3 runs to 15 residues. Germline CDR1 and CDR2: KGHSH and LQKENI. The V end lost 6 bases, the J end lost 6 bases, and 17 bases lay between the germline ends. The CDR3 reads CASSTTGSVDEKLFF. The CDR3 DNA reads TGTGCCAGCTCGACCACTGGATCGGTGGATGAAAAACTGTTTTTT.

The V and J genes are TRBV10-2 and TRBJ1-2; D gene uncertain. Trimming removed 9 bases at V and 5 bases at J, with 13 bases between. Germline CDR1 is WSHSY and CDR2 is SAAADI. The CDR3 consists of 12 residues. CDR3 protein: CASAGRVYGYTF. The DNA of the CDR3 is TGCGCCAGTGCAGGAAGGGTATATGGCTACACCTTC.

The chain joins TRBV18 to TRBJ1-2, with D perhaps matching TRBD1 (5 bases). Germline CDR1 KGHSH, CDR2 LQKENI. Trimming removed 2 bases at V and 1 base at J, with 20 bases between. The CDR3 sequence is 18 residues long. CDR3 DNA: TGTGCCAGCTCACCATCGACAATCTCGCCGGGGCTTAACTATGGCTACACCTTC. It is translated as CASSPSTISPGLNYGYTF.

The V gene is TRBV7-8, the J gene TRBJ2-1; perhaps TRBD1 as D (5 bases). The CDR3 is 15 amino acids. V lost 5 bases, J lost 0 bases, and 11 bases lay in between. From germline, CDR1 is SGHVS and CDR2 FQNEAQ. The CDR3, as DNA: TGTGCCAGCAGCCCCGGACAAGGCTCCTACAATGAGCAGTTCTTC. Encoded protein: CASSPGQGSYNEQFF. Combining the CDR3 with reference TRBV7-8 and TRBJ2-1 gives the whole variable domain GAGVSQSPRYKVAKRGQDVALRCDPISGHVSLFWYQQALGQGPEFLTYFQNEAQLDKSGLPSDRFFAERPEGSVSTLKIQRTQQEDSAVYLCASSPGQGSYNEQFFGPGTRLTVL.

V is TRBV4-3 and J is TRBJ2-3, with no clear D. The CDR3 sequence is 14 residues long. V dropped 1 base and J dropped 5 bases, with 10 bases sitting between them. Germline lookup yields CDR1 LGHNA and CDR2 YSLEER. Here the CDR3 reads CASSQGRLGDTQYF. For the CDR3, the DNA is TGCGCCAGCAGCCAAGGGCGACTTGGAGATACGCAGTATTTT.